This TCR beta chain was identified during a study of spatial heterogeneity in lung cancer. Time point: blood at routine non-recurrence follow-up after resection. Whole RNA from tumor, nontumor lung or frozen PBMC was sequenced unsorted. CDR3 length: 14 amino acids. CDR1 is SGDLS and CDR2 is YYNGEE in the germline V gene. Deletions cut 4 bases from V and 2 bases from J, with 12 bases between. Each CDR3 protein gets one entry after TCRdb re-called the 5' RACE reads with MiXCR. The sample lists fewer than 30,000 distinct CDR3 sequences; approximately 5.5% were seen once. This clonotype was seen many times.

The rearrangement joins TRBV9 to TRBJ1-1; TRBD1 might be the D (6 bases). The sequence was collected from a male donor with early-stage non-small cell lung cancer. Specimen: PBMCs, collected at follow-up. DNA of the CDR3: TGTGCCAGCAGCCCTAGACAGGCTAACACTGAAGCTTTCTTT. Protein sequence: CASSPRQANTEAFF.